This T cell receptor beta chain appears in the sequencing data of a study of cytomegalovirus exposure and HLA in healthy donors. Germline V gene lookup returns CDR1 MDHEN and CDR2 SYDVKM. Trimming took off 3 bases at V and 6 bases at J, with 15 bases between the two ends. This CDR3 contains 16 residues. The PCR had 60 Vbeta and 13 Jbeta primers. Measured with immunoSEQ multiplex PCR; TCRdb has only the in-frame clones, and not every one. The data contain more than 100,000 clones, 85% to 90% of them singletons. V is TRBV28 and J is TRBJ1-6; D perhaps matches TRBD1 (6 bases). Sequencing was performed on PBMCs. This sequence was found in a woman in her twenties or thirties in good health and CMV-seronegative. The chain's CDR3 is CASSFIPRGGNSPLHF. The CDR3 coding sequence is TGTGCCAGCAGTTTCATCCCCAGGGGTGGTAATTCACCCCTCCACTTT.